The next 19 T cell receptor beta chains were all read from a single sample in a study of blood T cell repertoires in COVID-19. The table came from immunoSEQ multiplex PCR; TCRdb's copy has only in-frame clones and leaves some out. The table has about 190,000 clones, 90% seen once. Specimen: peripheral blood. Receptor source: a man aged 45-60 years with acute or convalescent COVID-19.

The DNA for the CDR3 is TGTGCCAGCAGTTACCCGACGGACAGGGGTGGCACTGAAGCTTTCTTT. This sequence encodes CASSYPTDRGGTEAFF. This chain uses TRBV6-5 with TRBJ1-1, with 9 bases aligning to TRBD1. Germline V gene lookup returns CDR1 MNHEY and CDR2 SVGAGI. The CDR3 is made up of 16 amino acids. The V segment lost 2 bases and the J segment 4 bases; nucleotides outside the gene matches: 8.

The V call is TRBV6-5, the J call TRBJ2-5; D may be TRBD2 (5 bases). The germline V and J ends were trimmed by 6 bases and 5 bases, with 16 bases remaining between them. CDR3 length: 14 amino acids. Germline CDR1 MNHEY, CDR2 SVGAGI. CDR3 sequence (DNA): TGTGCCAGCAGGGACTCATCGAGGCGGGAGACCCAGTACTTC. The encoded protein is CASRDSSRRETQYF.

The gene calls are TRBV7-9 and TRBJ2-2; TRBD1 aligns across 8 bases. This CDR3 is 15 amino acids long. Germline lookup yields CDR1 SEHNR and CDR2 FQNEAQ (reference sequence). Trimming cost V 7 bases and J 4 bases; bases outside gene matches: 8. The CDR3 nucleotides are TGTGCCAGCAACTCACCGGGACAGGTCACCGGGGAGCTGTTTTTT. Translation gives CASNSPGQVTGELFF.

The gene calls are TRBV6-5 and TRBJ1-6; tentatively, D is TRBD1 (5 bases). This CDR3 is built from 15 residues. V lost 0 bases to trimming and J lost 10 bases, with 13 bases between them. Germline values: CDR1 MNHEY, CDR2 SVGAGI. The CDR3 bases are TGTGCCAGCAGTTACTCGGCAGGGTTAGAATCACCCCTCCACTTT. As protein: CASSYSAGLESPLHF.

In nucleotides, the CDR3 is TGTGCCAGCAGCCAACTCCCACTAGGAACCCAGTACTTC. Protein: CASSQLPLGTQYF. This sequence joins TRBV14 and TRBJ2-5, with D perhaps TRBD2 (5 bases). Trimming shortened V by 2 bases and J by 8 bases, and 12 bases separated the two germline ends. There are 13 residues in the CDR3. Germline CDR1 is SGHDN and CDR2 is FVKESK. Filled out from reference TRBV14 and TRBJ2-5, the complete variable domain reads EAGVTQFPSHSVIEKGQTVTLRCDPISGHDNLYWYRRVMGKEIKFLLHFVKESKQDESGMPNNRFLAERTGGTYSTLKVQPAELEDSGVYFCASSQLPLGTQYFGPGTRLLVL.

The rearrangement joins TRBV18 to TRBJ2-1; 7 positions match TRBD2. In germline, CDR1 is KGHSH, CDR2 LQKENI. This CDR3 region has 15 residues. V was clipped by 1 base and J by 5 bases; unmatched bases: 5. The CDR3 region is CASSPLAGANNEQFF. CDR3 nucleotides: TGTGCCAGCTCACCACTGGCGGGAGCTAACAATGAGCAGTTCTTC. Using reference TRBV18 and TRBJ2-1 for the parts outside the CDR3, the full variable domain is NAGVMQNPRHLVRRRGQEARLRCSPMKGHSHVYWYRQLPEEGLKFMVYLQKENIIDESGMPKERFSAEFPKEGPSILRIQQVVRGDSAAYFCASSPLAGANNEQFFGPGTRLTVL.

The chain links TRBV29-1 to TRBJ1-1; the D gene is possibly TRBD1 (5 bases). CDR3 length equals 12 residues. The V and J ends lost 6 bases and 4 bases respectively, with 12 bases between them. The germline CDR1 and CDR2 sequences are SQVTM and ANQGSEA. The CDR3 spells CSVSGGSTEAFF. The CDR3 DNA is TGCAGCGTATCCGGGGGGAGCACTGAAGCTTTCTTT.

This clone was recorded a few times. The CDR3 loop is CASSLQGFDNSPLHF. The CDR3 DNA reads TGTGCCAGCAGCCTACAGGGGTTCGATAATTCACCCCTCCACTTT. The chain links TRBV14 to TRBJ1-6, with TRBD1 matching over 7 bases. V was clipped by 4 bases and J by 5 bases; unmatched bases: 5. Germline-derived CDR1 and CDR2 are SGHDN and FVKESK. This CDR3 spans 15 amino acids. The complete variable domain, with remaining parts taken from reference TRBV14 and TRBJ1-6, reads EAGVTQFPSHSVIEKGQTVTLRCDPISGHDNLYWYRRVMGKEIKFLLHFVKESKQDESGMPNNRFLAERTGGTYSTLKVQPAELEDSGVYFCASSLQGFDNSPLHFGNGTRLTVT.

This clone was picked up one time. The chain employs TRBV21-1 and TRBJ2-5; the table's D call of TRBD2 was not tested on the DNA. TRBV21-1 is assigned pseudogene status. The CDR3 is made up of 9 amino acids. DNA of the CDR3: TGTGCCAGCAAAGGGACTCCAAACTTC. Protein: CASKGTPNF.

This sequence joins TRBV5-1 and TRBJ2-7; 9 bases agree with TRBD2. V was clipped by 0 bases and J by 2 bases; unmatched bases: 9. Per germline, CDR1 SGHRS and CDR2 YFSETQ. The CDR3 spans 17 residues. CDR3 in DNA: TGCGCCAGCAGCTTGGCCGGTAGCGGGGGCGATCCCTACGAGCAGTACTTC. It yields the protein CASSLAGSGGDPYEQYF.

The chain links TRBV19 to TRBJ1-2; tentatively, D is TRBD1 (5 bases). The CDR3 consists of 15 residues. The V gene lost 3 bases and the J gene lost 4 bases, with 15 bases spanning the gap. Germline-derived CDR1 and CDR2 are LNHDA and SQIVND (reference sequence). The DNA for the CDR3 is TGTGCCAGTAGTATGGCTCAGCGACAGACCTATGGCTACACCTTC. Translation gives CASSMAQRQTYGYTF.

The chain has TRBV7-9 and TRBJ1-1; D is possibly TRBD1 (5 bases). CDR1 is SEHNR, CDR2 FQNEAQ, per germline (reference sequence). CDR3 length equals 15 residues. V dropped 1 base and J dropped 1 base, with 10 bases sitting between them. CDR3 DNA sequence: TGTGCCAGCAGCTTAGTTGTCGGACAGAACACTGAAGCTTTCTTT. This gives the protein CASSLVVGQNTEAFF.

This clone was counted a few times. The chain carries TRBV7-9 and TRBJ1-4, with 7 bases matching TRBD1. The germline V gene encodes CDR1 SEHNR and CDR2 FQNEAQ (reference sequence). J gave up 5 bases and V 5 bases, and 8 bases lay outside the gene matches. The CDR3 consists of 15 residues. CDR3 DNA: TGTGCCAGCAGCCTAGGTGGGACAGCGAATGAAAAACTGTTTTTT. Protein product: CASSLGGTANEKLFF. The full variable domain, in which reference TRBV7-9 and TRBJ1-4 provide the parts outside the CDR3, is DTGVSQNPRHKITKRGQNVTFRCDPISEHNRLYWYRQTLGQGPEFLTYFQNEAQLEKSRLLSDRFSAERPKGSFSTLEIQRTEQGDSAMYLCASSLGGTANEKLFFGSGTQLSVL.

V and J are TRBV29-1 and TRBJ2-5; TRBD2 agrees at 7 bases. In germline, CDR1 is SQVTM, CDR2 ANQGSEA. V was clipped by 7 bases and J by 0 bases; unmatched bases: 11. The length of the CDR3 is 15 residues. The CDR3 DNA reads as TGCAGCGCCAAAGGTCAAGGACTAGACCAAGAGACCCAGTACTTC. It translates to CSAKGQGLDQETQYF.

The chain combines TRBV10-3 with TRBJ1-4, with 9 bases aligning to TRBD1. J gave up 0 bases and V 0 bases, and 2 bases lay outside the gene matches. This CDR3 is 17 amino acids long. Germline-derived CDR1 and CDR2 are ENHRY and SYGVKD. The CDR3 sequence: CAISESGQGTTNEKLFF. The CDR3 DNA is TGTGCCATCAGTGAGTCGGGACAGGGAACAACTAATGAAAAACTGTTTTTT.

V and J are TRBV5-1 and TRBJ2-5; unclear D gene. This CDR3 is built from 13 residues. Germline CDR1 is SGHRS and CDR2 is YFSETQ. Trimming shortened V by 1 base and J by 3 bases, and 7 bases separated the two germline ends. CDR3 amino acids: CASSLSGKETQYF. The CDR3 region has the DNA TGCGCCAGCAGCTTGTCGGGTAAAGAGACCCAGTACTTC.

The V gene is TRBV5-1, the J gene TRBJ1-2; TRBD1 matches 7 bases. Germline V gene sequence: CDR1 SGHRS, CDR2 YFSETQ. The CDR3 length is 15 residues. Trimming took 5 bases from V and 1 from J; bases not matched to a gene: 8. The DNA for the CDR3 is TGCGCCAGCAGGTTTGGGGACAGCAATAACTATGGCTACACCTTC. Protein: CASRFGDSNNYGYTF.

In this sample, this clone turned up once. This chain uses TRBV6-5 with TRBJ2-3; TRBD1 agrees at 10 bases. CDR1 MNHEY and CDR2 SVGAGI come from the germline V gene. The CDR3 sequence is 14 residues long. V trimming: 6 bases; J trimming: 6 bases; junction bases outside the gene matches: 6. The CDR3 DNA reads as TGTGCCAGCAGCCTAGGACAGGGGGGGGATACGCAGTATTTT. This sequence encodes CASSLGQGGDTQYF.

The rearrangement uses TRBV5-5 and TRBJ1-2; 10 bases align to TRBD1. This CDR3 contains 16 residues. The ends lost 0 bases at V and 3 bases at J; junction bases unmatched: 5. Germline CDR1 is SGHKS and CDR2 is YYEKEE (reference sequence). The CDR3 nucleotides are TGTGCCAGCAGCTTGGCTCCCGGGACAGGGGACTATGGCTACACCTTC. Protein sequence: CASSLAPGTGDYGYTF.